This T cell receptor beta chain came from a study of cytomegalovirus exposure and HLA in healthy donors. This clone is a singleton in its sample. The CDR3 covers 14 residues. V gave up 4 bases and J gave up 4 bases; unmatched junction bases: 6. CDR1 is SGHDT, CDR2 YYEEEE, per germline. Only in-frame clones appear in the TCRdb table, and some are missing; sequencing was by immunoSEQ multiplex PCR. The sample lists about 60,000 clones, approximately 96% occurring once. Sequencing was done on a sample of PBMCs. The TCR was taken from a man aged 18 to 35 in good health and CMV-seronegative. V is TRBV5-6 and J is TRBJ1-1; 8 nucleotides line up with TRBD1. The CDR3, as DNA: TGTGCCAGCAGCCAGGACAGGGAGACCACTGAAGCTTTCTTT. It specifies CASSQDRETTEAFF.